The sequence of this TCR beta chain was determined in a study of post-analysis software for immune sequencing data. This clonotype occurred a few times. What it recognizes is unknown. The CDR3 totals 12 residues. Trimming removed 7 bases from V and 3 bases from J, with 8 bases in between. Overall study findings and caveats: Relative to controls, patients with multiple sclerosis showed significantly lower normalized Chao1 diversity. Five or six TRBV segments, TRBV5-6, TRBV5-1 and TRBV20-1 among them, were found more frequent in patients than controls.

Libraries were made from TCR beta cDNA, and they carried unique molecular identifiers. There were about 0.95 to 11 million T cells, and about 500,000 cDNA molecules came from them. TCRdb recomputed calls from the PCR reads with MiXCR, one row per CDR3 protein. The table lists about 540,000 distinct CDR3 sequences, under 40% of them singletons, with about 5.6% in the top ten. The sequence was obtained from a girl under 18 with multiple sclerosis. The rearrangement uses TRBV12-3 or TRBV12-4 and TRBJ2-3; unclear D gene. Sequencing input: blood. The CDR3 region is CASTYRTDTQYF. The CDR3 DNA reads TGTGCCAGCACCTATAGGACAGATACGCAGTATTTT.